One sample yielded the 16 T cell receptor beta chains listed below, sequenced in a study of T-cell memory formation after mild COVID-19. From the 5' RACE reads, TCRdb called clonotypes with MiXCR, one entry per CDR3 protein. The sample has 350,000 or so distinct CDR3 sequences, around a fifth seen once; the top ten hold around 23%. What was sequenced was PBMCs or a T cell subset sorted from them (not recorded which). The receptors shown here come from a man in his late teens or twenties who had mild COVID-19 (a few samples of this study predate the infection). Cell type and time point are not known.

With regard to this clonotype: The junction does not match germline at one end; this may be a read error. The rearrangement uses TRBV7-8 and TRBJ2-3; D gene ambiguous. There are 15 residues in the CDR3. Germline V gene data show CDR1 as SGHVS and CDR2 as FQNEAQ. The chain's CDR3 is CASTLDRPDADTQYF. Written as DNA, the CDR3 is TGTGCCAGCACCTTAGACCGCCCGGACGCAGATACGCAGTATTTT.

This clonotype was picked up a small number of times. The CDR3 DNA follows: TGTGCCAGCAGTGAACTGGGCTATGGCTACACCTTC. Its protein is CASSELGYGYTF. The V gene is TRBV2, the J gene TRBJ1-2; no definite D call. The germline CDR1 and CDR2 sequences are SNHLY and FYNNEI. V was clipped by 2 bases and J by 4 bases, with 5 bases between them. The CDR3 runs to 12 residues.

The rearrangement uses TRBV20-1 and TRBJ2-3; D is undetermined. Germline V gene lookup returns CDR1 DFQATT and CDR2 SNEGSKA (reference sequence). V lost 3 bases and J lost 2, with 9 bases in between. The CDR3 has 13 residues. CDR3 bases: TGCAGTGCTAGGCGGAGCGACACAGATACGCAGTATTTT. Translated: CSARRSDTDTQYF.

This chain connects TRBV7-6 to TRBJ1-2; D gene uncertain. V was pared by 5 bases and J by 8 bases, with 15 bases between. CDR3 size: 13 residues. Germline V gene data show CDR1 as SGHVS and CDR2 as FNYEAQ. The CDR3 spells CASSADEIQGYTF. CDR3 coding DNA: TGTGCCAGCAGCGCCGACGAGATCCAGGGCTACACCTTC.

The chain couples TRBV7-2 to TRBJ1-4, with TRBD1 matching 7 bases. Germline values: CDR1 SGHTA, CDR2 FQGNSA. V lost 0 bases to trimming and J lost 8 bases; unmatched junction nucleotides: 6. The CDR3 is 15 amino acids. The CDR3 spells CASSLAGGGGEKLFF. CDR3 nucleotide sequence: TGTGCCAGCAGCTTAGCGGGAGGGGGCGGAGAAAAACTGTTTTTT. The full variable domain, completed using reference TRBV7-2 and TRBJ1-4, is GAGVSQSPSNKVTEKGKDVELRCDPISGHTALYWYRQSLGQGLEFLIYFQGNSAPDKSGLPSDRFSAERTGGSVSTLTIQRTQQEDSAVYLCASSLAGGGGEKLFFGSGTQLSVL.

This clonotype was recorded once. This sequence joins TRBV4-1 and TRBJ2-7, with 7 bases that match TRBD1. V gave up 6 bases and J gave up 6 bases; unmatched junction bases: 14. Germline V gene sequence: CDR1 MGHRA, CDR2 YSYEKL. The CDR3 consists of 15 residues. CDR3 amino acids: CASSRLPGTVGEQYF. The DNA for the CDR3 is TGCGCCAGCAGTCGCCTTCCCGGGACAGTCGGCGAGCAGTACTTC.

V and J are TRBV4-1 and TRBJ2-3, with TRBD1 as a possible D gene (5 bases). There are 15 residues in the CDR3. Germline loops: CDR1 MGHRA, CDR2 YSYEKL. V was trimmed by 4 bases and J by 6 bases, leaving 17 bases between them. CDR3 DNA sequence: TGCGCCAGCAGCCCGCAGGGCAGAACTTGGGATACGCAGTATTTT. The encoded protein is CASSPQGRTWDTQYF.

The chain combines TRBV7-9 with TRBJ2-3; D is undetermined. The germline CDR1 and CDR2 sequences are SEHNR and FQNEAQ (reference sequence). The CDR3 runs to 16 residues. V was clipped by 4 bases and J by 0 bases, with 14 bases between them. The CDR3 sequence: CASSYLAEASTDTQYF. CDR3 nucleotide sequence: TGTGCCAGCAGCTACCTGGCGGAAGCTAGCACAGATACGCAGTATTTT. The whole variable domain, remainder taken from reference TRBV7-9 and TRBJ2-3, is DTGVSQNPRHKITKRGQNVTFRCDPISEHNRLYWYRQTLGQGPEFLTYFQNEAQLEKSRLLSDRFSAERPKGSFSTLEIQRTEQGDSAMYLCASSYLAEASTDTQYFGPGTRLTVL.

The CDR3 is CASTKMGLADNTGELFF. The CDR3 DNA reads as TGTGCCAGCACCAAAATGGGACTAGCAGATAACACCGGGGAGCTGTTTTTT. The rearrangement uses TRBV5-6 and TRBJ2-2, with 9 bases matching TRBD2. Germline-derived CDR1 and CDR2 are SGHDT and YYEEEE. V shed 6 bases, J shed 2 bases, and the junction held 11 bases outside the gene matches. The CDR3 covers 17 residues.

The rearrangement uses TRBV3-1 and TRBJ1-1; D may be TRBD1 (5 bases). CDR1 and CDR2 from the germline V gene are LGHDT and YNNKEL (reference sequence). V was pared by 0 bases and J by 2 bases, with 16 bases between. The CDR3 has 17 amino acids. CDR3 DNA: TGTGCCAGCAGCCAAGATAGGGCCGGGGCCTTTAACACTGAAGCTTTCTTT. It yields the protein CASSQDRAGAFNTEAFF.

The V and J genes are TRBV29-1 and TRBJ2-5; 7 bases are shared with TRBD1. The CDR3 extends over 12 amino acids. Germline-derived CDR1 and CDR2 are SQVTM and ANQGSEA. With V trimmed by 5 bases and J by 7 bases, 7 bases remained unmatched. The DNA for the CDR3 is TGCAGCGTTAAGACAGGGCTGGCGACCCAGTACTTC. This gives the protein CSVKTGLATQYF.

This clonotype was observed a handful of times. The chain combines TRBV4-1 with TRBJ2-1, with D perhaps TRBD1 (5 bases). The CDR3 extends over 16 amino acids. The V end lost 1 base, the J end lost 0 bases, and 10 bases lay between the germline ends. Germline values: CDR1 MGHRA, CDR2 YSYEKL. The CDR3 sequence is CASSQVGRVSYNEQFF. The DNA of the CDR3 is TGCGCCAGCAGCCAAGTGGGCAGGGTCTCCTACAATGAGCAGTTCTTC.

The chain employs TRBV29-1 and TRBJ1-5; the D gene is possibly TRBD1 (6 bases). The ends were cut back, 4 bases at V and 7 bases at J, with 11 bases in the middle. The CDR3 is 12 residues long. CDR1 is SQVTM, CDR2 ANQGSEA, per germline. CDR3 nucleotide sequence: TGCAGCGTTGCGGGGGCCGTCCAGCCCCAGCATTTT. This sequence encodes CSVAGAVQPQHF.

The chain couples TRBV5-6 to TRBJ2-1; a weak D match, TRBD1 (6 bases). Trimming left V 4 bases short and J 5 bases short, with 13 bases between. CDR1 SGHDT and CDR2 YYEEEE come from the germline V gene. The CDR3 contains 14 residues. The CDR3 loop reads CASSPRQGNNEQFF. The CDR3 region has the DNA TGTGCCAGCAGCCCCCGCCAGGGGAACAATGAGCAGTTCTTC. Complete variable domain (other parts from reference TRBV5-6 and TRBJ2-1): DAGVTQSPTHLIKTRGQQVTLRCSPKSGHDTVSWYQQALGQGPQFIFQYYEEEERQRGNFPDRFSGHQFPNYSSELNVNALLLGDSALYLCASSPRQGNNEQFFGPGTRLTVL.

This clonotype was detected only a few times. The chain couples TRBV27 to TRBJ1-2, with TRBD1 matching over 9 bases. Germline assignment: CDR1 MNHEY and CDR2 SMNVEV (reference sequence). The CDR3 sequence is 14 residues long. Trimming at V came to 7 bases and at J to 8 bases, leaving 11 bases not matched to a gene. CDR3 nucleotides: TGTGCCAGCACGTCTACAGGGGGCTCGGTCGGCTACACCTTC. Protein product: CASTSTGGSVGYTF.

This clonotype came up a few times. This CDR3 is CASSARAQGTSYGYTF. DNA for the CDR3: TGCGCCAGCAGCGCTCGAGCTCAGGGGACCTCCTATGGCTACACCTTC. V usage is TRBV4-1 and J usage is TRBJ1-2, with a tentative D call TRBD1 (6 bases). Germline V gene sequence: CDR1 MGHRA, CDR2 YSYEKL. V lost 5 bases, J lost 4 bases, and 20 bases lay in between. This CDR3 comprises 16 residues.